This is a list of T cell receptor beta chains from one sample in a study of radiation and T cells in renal cell carcinoma. Profiling relied on immunoSEQ multiplex PCR, and the TCRdb table lists in-frame clones only, not all of them. The sample shows approximately 70,000 clones, 65% to 80% of them seen only once. The sequencing used blood, collected from a patient whose treatment included radiotherapy and nephrectomy. Every receptor here comes from a man in his fifties or sixties with renal cell carcinoma. CDR3s include the opening cysteine and the closing phenylalanine or tryptophan. A D gene is named only where the DNA matches it firmly. For some rows the clone size is stated as once, few or many, or as a class when expanded; others skip it.

>.|TRBV10-3|TRBJ2-3|.
TGTGCCATCAGTACGGGGAAGAATACAGATACGCAGTATTTT
CAISTGKNTDTQYF
>.|TRBV10-3|TRBJ2-1|.
TGTGCCATCATGGAGGGATATAATAGGGATGAGCAGTTCTTC
CAIMEGYNRDEQFF
>.|TRBV6-4|TRBJ2-3|.
TGTGCCAGCAGTGACTCTATGCTCGGGGCAGATACGCAGTATTTT
CASSDSMLGADTQYF
>.|TRBV9|TRBJ2-3|.
TGTGCCAGCAGCGTAGACGATACGCAGTATTTT
CASSVDDTQYF
>TRBD1|TRBV6-5|TRBJ1-2|.
TGTGCCAGCAGAGAACAGGGGACGTATGGCTACACCTTC
CASREQGTYGYTF
>TRBD2|TRBV10-1|TRBJ2-3|.
TGCGCCAGCAGTGAGTCCCAAACTAGCGGGAGTGGGACAGATACGCAGTATTTT
CASSESQTSGSGTDTQYF
>TRBD2|TRBV6-5|TRBJ2-1|.
TGTGCCAGCAGTTATTCTGGGACTAGCGAAAATGAGCAGTTCTTC
CASSYSGTSENEQFF
>TRBD1|TRBV5-1|TRBJ2-3|.
TGCGCCAGCAGCTTGGCTGGGACAGGGGGAGCAGATACGCAGTATTTT
CASSLAGTGGADTQYF
>.|TRBV7-9|TRBJ2-7|many
TGTGCCAGCAGCTTAGGGGGCGCAGAGTTCTACGAGCAGTACTTC
CASSLGGAEFYEQYF
>TRBD2|TRBV6-4|TRBJ2-3|.
TGTGCCACCCCCGTGGGGCGGGAGGAGTCATATACGCAGTATTTT
CATPVGREESYTQYF
>.|TRBV5-1|TRBJ2-3|.
TGCGCCAGCAGCCCCTATAGCCGGAACACAGATACGCAGTATTTT
CASSPYSRNTDTQYF
>.|TRBV11-3|TRBJ1-5|once
TGTGCCAGCAGCTTAGACCGGCGCCAGCCCCAGCATTTT
CASSLDRRQPQHF
>.|TRBV30|TRBJ1-3|.
TGTGCCTGGAATATTCTTAGTGGAAACACCATATATTTT
CAWNILSGNTIYF
>TRBD2|TRBV5-5|TRBJ2-3|.
TGTGCCAGCAGCTCGAGACTAGCGGGACCCACAGATACGCAGTATTTT
CASSSRLAGPTDTQYF
>.|TRBV30|TRBJ2-3|.
TGTGCCTGGGGGAGGGGGTTAAGAGGCACAGATACGCAGTATTTT
CAWGRGLRGTDTQYF
>.|TRBV29-1|TRBJ1-2|.
TGCAGCGTCTACGGGACACTCCCCTATGGCTACACCTTC
CSVYGTLPYGYTF
>TRBD1|TRBV11-2|TRBJ1-6|.
TGTGCCAGCAGCTTACAAGGACAGGGAACTTCACCCCTCCACTTT
CASSLQGQGTSPLHF
>.|TRBV2|TRBJ1-5|.
TGTGCCAGCAGGGACGGCAATCAGCCCCAGCATTTT
CASRDGNQPQHF
>.|TRBV2|TRBJ2-2|.
TGTGCCAGCAGTGAACTTTGGAACACCGGGGAGCTGTTTTTT
CASSELWNTGELFF
>.|TRBV5-1|TRBJ2-7|.
TGCGCCAGCGCGACAGGCTCCCCCTACGAGCAGTACTTC
CASATGSPYEQYF